This T cell receptor (beta chain) comes out of a study of T cells after yellow fever vaccination. In this sample, this clonotype turned up many times. In TCRdb, the 5' RACE reads were re-called with MiXCR into one record per CDR3 protein. This sample has under 200,000 distinct CDR3 sequences, with under 7.5% found just once. V lost 2 bases, J lost 4 bases, and 3 bases stayed unmatched. Germline CDR1 is SGHRS and CDR2 is YFSETQ. This CDR3 contains 15 residues. The sequences come from CD4+ T cells sorted from PBMCs, collected roughly 5 days after the first yellow fever vaccination. This clonotype originated in a man aged 18 to 30 who received the YFV17D yellow fever vaccine. This chain connects TRBV5-1 to TRBJ2-1; TRBD1 matches 10 bases. Written as DNA, the CDR3 is TGCGCCAGCAGCTTCGGACAGGGGGTGTACAATGAGCAGTTCTTC. This codes for CASSFGQGVYNEQFF.